A selection of T cell receptor beta chains follows, all from one sample in a study of shared clonotypes between healthy human individuals. Clones were read by immunoSEQ multiplex PCR, and TCRdb kept only the in-frame ones, dropping some. The table has about 2,100,000 clones, about 93% seen once. What was sequenced was naive CD8+ T cells from PBMCs. These receptors were obtained from a man younger than 30 in good health. Some clones in this sample may be carry-over from other donors' samples. Both conserved end residues are part of each CDR3. A D gene is named only where the DNA matches it firmly. The listing skips clone size in some rows; elsewhere it reads once, few, many or a size class.

D gene,J gene,V gene,clone size,CDR3 protein,CDR3 DNA
.,TRBJ1-4,TRBV10-3,.,CAISDPRTDEKLFF,TGTGCCATCAGTGACCCTAGGACAGACGAAAAACTGTTTTTT
.,TRBJ2-1,TRBV28,.,CARTFEGSHYNEQFF,TGTGCCAGGACTTTCGAGGGGTCACACTACAATGAGCAGTTCTTC
.,TRBJ1-4,TRBV2,.,CASSGASGNEKLFF,TGTGCCAGCAGTGGGGCGTCTGGTAATGAAAAACTGTTTTTT
.,TRBJ2-7,TRBV7-9,.,CASSYHRTEQYF,TGTGCCAGCAGCTACCACAGGACCGAGCAGTACTTC
TRBD1,TRBJ2-3,TRBV15,.,CATSRRGQFTDTQYF,TGTGCCACCAGCAGAAGGGGACAGTTTACAGATACGCAGTATTTT
TRBD1,TRBJ2-7,TRBV5-5,.,CASRPGTGYYEQYF,TGTGCCAGCAGACCCGGGACAGGATACTACGAGCAGTACTTC
.,TRBJ2-1,TRBV27,.,CASSLGAGPVYNEQFF,TGTGCCAGCAGTTTAGGAGCGGGTCCGGTCTACAATGAGCAGTTCTTC
.,TRBJ1-2,TRBV7-9,.,CASGPGQGYTF,TGTGCCAGCGGGCCCGGCCAAGGCTACACCTTC
.,TRBJ1-5,TRBV28,.,CASNLIGTNQPQHF,TGTGCCAGCAACCTAATCGGCACTAATCAGCCCCAGCATTTT
TRBD1,TRBJ2-3,TRBV11-2,.,CASSQGVTKGDTQYF,TGTGCCAGCAGCCAGGGGGTGACTAAAGGAGATACGCAGTATTTT
TRBD1,TRBJ2-7,TRBV28,.,CASSTPGQYYEQYF,TGTGCCAGCAGTACCCCGGGACAGTACTACGAGCAGTACTTC
TRBD2,TRBJ2-1,TRBV7-9,.,CASSSGTSSRNEQFF,TGTGCCAGCAGCTCCGGGACTAGTTCCCGCAATGAGCAGTTCTTC
.,TRBJ2-1,TRBV7-9,.,CASSLIAGEQFF,TGTGCCAGCAGCTTAATTGCGGGAGAGCAGTTCTTC
TRBD2,TRBJ2-3,TRBV4-3,.,CASSPQQREHTDTQYF,TGCGCCAGCAGCCCCCAACAGCGGGAACACACAGATACGCAGTATTTT
TRBD2,TRBJ2-1,TRBV5-1,.,CASSPASGGARQFF,TGCGCCAGCTCCCCGGCTAGCGGCGGGGCGAGGCAGTTCTTC
.,TRBJ2-7,TRBV6-5,.,CASSPSGGGEQYF,TGTGCCAGCAGCCCCTCAGGGGGAGGCGAGCAGTACTTC
TRBD1,TRBJ1-2,TRBV29-1,.,CSALGQGPHYGYTF,TGCAGCGCCCTCGGACAGGGGCCCCACTATGGCTACACCTTC
.,TRBJ1-3,TRBV19,.,CASSIGPWVAAGNTIYF,TGTGCCAGTAGTATCGGGCCCTGGGTGGCAGCTGGAAACACCATATATTTT
.,TRBJ1-1,TRBV5-1,.,CASSDPQGGVTEAFF,TGCGCCAGCAGCGACCCGCAGGGTGGTGTCACTGAAGCTTTCTTT
.,TRBJ2-7,TRBV5-6,.,CASSLDPGPSYEQYF,TGTGCCAGCAGCTTGGACCCAGGGCCCTCCTACGAGCAGTACTTC
.,TRBJ2-1,TRBV7-9,.,CASSLGRRNNEQFF,TGTGCCAGCAGCTTAGGCAGGAGGAACAATGAGCAGTTCTTC
.,TRBJ1-1,TRBV5-1,.,CASSLAISTEAFF,TGCGCCAGCAGCTTGGCCATCAGCACTGAAGCTTTCTTT
TRBD2,TRBJ2-3,TRBV7-9,.,CASSSRTSGPPRGDTQYF,TGTGCCAGCAGCTCTCGGACTAGCGGCCCCCCCCGTGGAGATACGCAGTATTTT
.,TRBJ1-2,TRBV28,.,CASSLSRNYGYTF,TGTGCCAGCAGTTTGAGTCGGAACTATGGCTACACCTTC
.,TRBJ2-5,TRBV7-6,.,CASSPGLGETQYF,TGTGCCAGCAGCCCAGGGTTGGGGGAGACCCAGTACTTC
.,TRBJ2-5,TRBV5-1,.,CASSLAGPWETQYF,TGCGCCAGCAGCTTGGCCGGGCCGTGGGAGACCCAGTACTTC
.,TRBJ2-1,TRBV7-2,.,CASSLLTMGEAQSHNEQFF,TGTGCCAGCAGCTTATTAACTATGGGGGAGGCCCAGAGCCACAATGAGCAGTTCTTC
.,TRBJ1-1,TRBV14,.,CASSPLISPREAFF,TGTGCCAGCAGCCCCCTGATTTCGCCTCGTGAGGCTTTCTTT
.,TRBJ2-7,TRBV11-2,.,CASSPWDSYEQYF,TGTGCCAGCAGCCCATGGGACTCCTACGAGCAGTACTTC
TRBD1,TRBJ2-7,TRBV7-2,.,CASSLLGQGPYEQYF,TGTGCCAGCAGCTTACTCGGACAGGGTCCCTACGAGCAGTACTTC
.,TRBJ1-1,TRBV19,few,CASKRGTNTEAFF,TGTGCCAGTAAAAGGGGCACTAACACTGAAGCTTTCTTT
TRBD1,TRBJ1-5,TRBV10-3,.,CAAHRGLGQPQHF,TGTGCCGCACACAGGGGGCTCGGACAGCCCCAGCATTTT
TRBD1,TRBJ2-7,TRBV7-9,.,CASSPPTDRGKSYEQYF,TGTGCCAGCAGCCCCCCAACCGACAGGGGCAAGTCCTACGAGCAGTACTTC
TRBD2,TRBJ2-7,TRBV9,.,CASSNSGRPLDEQYF,TGTGCCAGCAGCAATAGCGGGAGGCCTCTTGACGAGCAGTACTTC
TRBD1,TRBJ2-3,TRBV28,.,CASSSKRTGITDTQYF,TGTGCCAGCAGTTCCAAAAGGACAGGGATCACAGATACGCAGTATTTT
.,TRBJ1-4,TRBV4-3,.,CASSQDYYGRTGLFF,TGCGCCAGCAGCCAAGATTACTATGGCCGCACGGGACTGTTTTTT
.,TRBJ2-2,TRBV21-1,.,CASSTILVTTGELFF,TGTGCCAGCAGCACCATTCTAGTTACCACCGGGGAGCTGTTTTTT
.,TRBJ1-1,TRBV6-5,.,CASKDLLFTEAFF,TGTGCCAGCAAGGATCTGTTATTCACTGAAGCTTTCTTT
TRBD1,TRBJ1-2,TRBV2,once,CASSELLDRPYGYTF,TGTGCCAGCAGTGAACTGTTGGACAGGCCATATGGCTACACCTTC
TRBD1,TRBJ1-1,TRBV27,.,CASSGRQGGTEAFF,TGTGCCAGCAGTGGCCGACAGGGAGGGACTGAAGCTTTCTTT
.,TRBJ2-7,TRBV19,.,CASSTRLDSIRSYEQYF,TGTGCCAGTAGTACGAGGTTGGACTCAATACGCTCCTACGAGCAGTACTTC
.,TRBJ2-7,TRBV19,.,CASSIGRGPLYEQYF,TGTGCCAGTAGTATAGGACGAGGTCCCCTTTACGAGCAGTACTTC
.,TRBJ1-6,TRBV7-9,.,CASRGPNSPLHF,TGTGCCAGCAGGGGGCCCAATTCACCCCTCCACTTT
.,TRBJ1-1,TRBV7-3,.,CASSLFKGTEAFF,TGTGCCAGCAGCTTGTTTAAAGGCACTGAAGCTTTCTTT
TRBD2,TRBJ2-3,TRBV7-3,.,CASSEAPAGGSTDTQYF,TGTGCCAGCAGCGAAGCCCCAGCGGGAGGGAGCACAGATACGCAGTATTTT
.,TRBJ1-1,TRBV7-9,.,CASTFALRGNTEAFF,TGTGCCAGCACATTCGCCCTGAGGGGGAACACTGAAGCTTTCTTT
TRBD2,TRBJ2-1,TRBV28,.,CASSFNWGAGAHNEQFF,TGTGCCAGCAGTTTTAATTGGGGAGCGGGAGCCCACAATGAGCAGTTCTTC
.,TRBJ2-3,TRBV7-9,.,CASGGRPNRSTDTQYF,TGTGCCAGCGGGGGGCGGCCAAACAGAAGCACAGATACGCAGTATTTT
.,TRBJ2-1,TRBV27,.,CASSLRGFRAYEQFF,TGTGCCAGCTCCCTCCGGGGCTTCCGTGCTTATGAGCAGTTCTTC
TRBD1,TRBJ2-7,TRBV10-1,.,CASSEFAGTGGSYEQYF,TGCGCCAGCAGTGAGTTCGCCGGGACAGGGGGCTCCTACGAGCAGTACTTC
TRBD2,TRBJ2-7,TRBV10-2,.,CASSEMGLAAYEQYF,TGCGCCAGCAGTGAGATGGGACTAGCGGCCTACGAGCAGTACTTC
TRBD2,TRBJ2-5,TRBV14,.,CASSQEGAGGPYQETQYF,TGTGCCAGCAGCCAAGAAGGGGCGGGAGGGCCGTACCAAGAGACCCAGTACTTC
.,TRBJ1-5,TRBV27,.,CAIRDSNQPQHF,TGTGCCATCCGGGACAGCAATCAGCCCCAGCATTTT